These T cell receptor beta chains were read from a single sample in a study of blood T cell repertoires in COVID-19. Profiled with immunoSEQ multiplex PCR; TCRdb holds only in-frame clones, not every one. Seen here are hundreds of thousands of clones, approximately 90% observed once, and the top ten hold 3% to 3.5%. Sequenced material: peripheral blood. The receptors were sampled from a man younger than 30 with active or convalescent COVID-19. Each CDR3 is given with its conserved first and last residue. D genes are given only for firm matches. Not all rows give a size; the values are once, few, many and, for expanded clones, a class.

TRBV7-2	TRBJ2-5	TRBD2	.	CASSPSGSGAETQYF	TGTGCCAGCAGTCCCAGCGGGAGTGGGGCAGAGACCCAGTACTTC
TRBV5-1	TRBJ1-1	.	few	CASSLDDNLAGTEAFF	TGCGCCAGCAGCTTGGACGACAACCTCGCTGGCACTGAAGCTTTCTTT
TRBV27	TRBJ1-1	TRBD1	.	CASSYRDRGRTEAFF	TGTGCCAGCAGTTACCGGGACAGGGGGCGCACTGAAGCTTTCTTT
TRBV2	TRBJ2-7	.	.	CASSEQTYEQYF	TGTGCCAGCAGTGAACAGACCTACGAGCAGTACTTC
TRBV5-1	TRBJ2-2	.	.	CASSLGGDTGELFF	TGCGCCAGCAGCTTGGGTGGAGACACCGGGGAGCTGTTTTTT
TRBV4-2	TRBJ2-5	TRBD2	.	CASSQVNLAGGPRETQYF	TGTGCCAGCAGCCAAGTAAACCTAGCGGGAGGGCCTAGGGAGACCCAGTACTTC
TRBV25-1	TRBJ2-1	TRBD1	.	CASGTGIRNEQFF	TGTGCCAGTGGGACAGGGATCCGCAATGAGCAGTTCTTC
TRBV27	TRBJ1-1	.	.	CASSFSVSGEAFF	TGTGCCAGCAGTTTTTCGGTGTCCGGTGAAGCTTTCTTT
TRBV18	TRBJ2-7	TRBD1	few	CASSPKDRAYEQYF	TGTGCCAGCTCACCAAAGGACAGGGCCTACGAGCAGTACTTC
TRBV7-9	TRBJ2-1	TRBD2	.	CASSLGLADYNEQFF	TGTGCCAGCAGCCTGGGACTAGCGGACTACAATGAGCAGTTCTTC
TRBV6-2/TRBV6-3	TRBJ2-3	TRBD2	.	CASSPRRAGGMSDTQYF	TGTGCCAGCAGTCCCCGGAGAGCGGGAGGGATGTCAGATACGCAGTATTTT
TRBV18	TRBJ1-1	.	.	CASSPLGGTEAFF	TGTGCCAGCTCACCCCTCGGGGGCACTGAAGCTTTCTTT
TRBV18	TRBJ1-6	TRBD1	.	CASSPDRESPLHF	TGTGCCAGCTCCCCGGACAGGGAATCACCCCTCCACTTT
TRBV28	TRBJ2-3	TRBD2	.	CASSGTSGRTVETDTQYF	TGTGCCAGCAGTGGGACTAGCGGGAGGACAGTTGAAACAGATACGCAGTATTTT
TRBV5-8	TRBJ2-2	.	.	CASSGGRITGELFF	TGTGCCAGCAGCGGCGGTAGGATCACCGGGGAGCTGTTTTTT
TRBV30	TRBJ2-3	TRBD1	.	CAWSGDRDTDTQYF	TGTGCCTGGAGTGGGGACAGGGACACAGATACGCAGTATTTT
TRBV6-5	TRBJ1-4	TRBD1	.	CASSPRQGVDEKLFF	TGTGCCAGCAGTCCTCGACAGGGGGTCGATGAAAAACTGTTTTTT
TRBV6-5	TRBJ1-2	TRBD1	.	CASSRGQGGYGYTF	TGTGCCAGCAGCCGGGGACAGGGGGGCTATGGCTACACCTTC
TRBV5-1	TRBJ2-6	.	.	CASSLGSSGANVLTF	TGCGCCAGCAGCTTGGGGAGCTCTGGGGCCAACGTCCTGACTTTC
TRBV5-4	TRBJ1-1	.	.	CASSLGQTNTEAFF	TGTGCCAGCAGCCTCGGACAAACGAACACTGAAGCTTTCTTT
TRBV4-3	TRBJ1-2	TRBD1	.	CASCQLGTGRVYGYTF	TGCGCCAGCTGCCAACTGGGGACAGGGAGGGTATATGGCTACACCTTC
TRBV6-2/TRBV6-3	TRBJ1-6	.	.	CASSYYLTDNSPLHF	TGTGCCAGCAGTTACTATCTTACGGATAATTCACCCCTCCACTTT
TRBV9	TRBJ1-2	TRBD1	few	CASSEGATGMGYTF	TGTGCCAGCAGCGAGGGGGCCACAGGGATGGGCTACACCTTC
TRBV28	TRBJ1-6	TRBD1	.	CASSPGQGGSPLHF	TGTGCCAGCAGCCCCGGACAGGGGGGGTCACCCCTCCACTTT
TRBV3-1/TRBV3-2	TRBJ1-1	.	.	CASSQGGMNTEAFF	TGTGCCAGCAGCCAAGGGGGCATGAACACTGAAGCTTTCTTT
TRBV19	TRBJ2-4	.	once	CASSGQSIAKNIQYF	TGTGCCAGTTCAGGCCAATCGATAGCCAAAAACATTCAGTACTTC
TRBV29-1	TRBJ1-1	.	.	CSVVGQEAFF	TGCAGCGTTGTCGGACAGGAAGCTTTCTTT
TRBV6-5	TRBJ2-1	TRBD2	.	CASSYFAGGYNEQFF	TGTGCCAGCAGTTATTTCGCGGGGGGCTACAATGAGCAGTTCTTC
TRBV7-8	TRBJ2-1	.	.	CASTLTTGHYNEQFF	TGTGCCAGCACCCTCACAACCGGACACTACAATGAGCAGTTCTTC